This is a list of T cell receptor beta chains from one sample in a study of blood T cell repertoires in COVID-19. Clones were sequenced by immunoSEQ multiplex PCR, and TCRdb holds only the in-frame ones, with some missing. The profile shows 400,000 to 450,000 clones, roughly nine tenths of them singletons. Specimen: PBMCs or T cells enriched from blood (not recorded which). These receptors originate from a man in his thirties or forties who had recovered from COVID-19. CDR3s include the opening cysteine and the closing phenylalanine or tryptophan. Each record gives: V gene, J gene, clone size, D gene, CDR3 protein, CDR3 DNA. The D gene is left open where the match is weak. Only part of the rows carry a size: once, few, many, or a class if the clone is expanded.

V: TRBV18; J: TRBJ1-3; size: -; D: TRBD1; CDR3: CASSPTGQLGNTIYF; DNA: TGTGCCAGCTCACCCACGGGACAGCTTGGAAACACCATATATTTT
V: TRBV2; J: TRBJ1-1; size: once; D: -; CDR3: CASSEALAGNTEAFF; DNA: TGTGCCAGCAGTGAAGCGCTTGCAGGCAACACTGAAGCTTTCTTT
V: TRBV25-1; J: TRBJ2-5; size: -; D: TRBD1; CDR3: CASSDPWDRVEETQYF; DNA: TGTGCCAGCAGTGACCCCTGGGACAGGGTGGAGGAGACCCAGTACTTC
V: TRBV20-1; J: TRBJ1-2; size: -; D: -; CDR3: CSARDSYGYTF; DNA: TGCAGTGCTCGTGACAGCTATGGCTACACCTTC
V: TRBV2; J: TRBJ1-6; size: -; D: -; CDR3: CASSALNSPLHF; DNA: TGTGCCAGCAGTGCCCTTAATTCACCCCTCCACTTT
V: TRBV18; J: TRBJ2-1; size: -; D: -; CDR3: CASSSRRQVSYNEQFF; DNA: TGTGCCAGCTCATCCCGGAGACAGGTCTCCTACAATGAGCAGTTCTTC
V: TRBV2; J: TRBJ1-2; size: -; D: -; CDR3: CASSLDRSYTF; DNA: TGTGCCAGCAGCCTCGACAGAAGCTACACCTTC
V: TRBV2; J: TRBJ2-7; size: -; D: -; CDR3: CASSEERGGSYEQYF; DNA: TGTGCCAGCAGTGAAGAGAGGGGGGGATCCTACGAGCAGTACTTC
V: TRBV7-6; J: TRBJ1-6; size: -; D: -; CDR3: CASSPLQAGDSPLHF; DNA: TGTGCCAGCAGCCCCTTGCAGGCGGGGGATTCACCCCTCCACTTT
V: TRBV5-6; J: TRBJ1-5; size: -; D: TRBD1; CDR3: CASSLAGQGVQPQHF; DNA: TGTGCCAGCAGCTTGGCCGGGCAGGGGGTTCAGCCCCAGCATTTT
V: TRBV28; J: TRBJ2-3; size: -; D: -; CDR3: CATVVGLGTDTQYF; DNA: TGTGCCACCGTCGTGGGCCTGGGCACAGATACGCAGTATTTT
V: TRBV2; J: TRBJ2-5; size: -; D: TRBD2; CDR3: CASNEGLASETQYF; DNA: TGTGCCAGCAACGAAGGACTAGCGTCAGAGACCCAGTACTTC
V: TRBV15; J: TRBJ2-5; size: once; D: -; CDR3: CATSRKGGQETQYF; DNA: TGTGCCACCAGCAGGAAAGGGGGCCAAGAGACCCAGTACTTC
V: TRBV5-1; J: TRBJ1-4; size: -; D: -; CDR3: CASSPPGRGNEKLFF; DNA: TGCGCCAGCAGCCCCCCGGGGAGGGGTAATGAAAAACTGTTTTTT
V: TRBV4-1; J: TRBJ2-7; size: few; D: -; CDR3: CASSQLGLRETYEQYF; DNA: TGCGCCAGCAGCCAATTGGGACTCCGCGAGACCTACGAGCAGTACTTC
V: TRBV28; J: TRBJ1-5; size: -; D: TRBD1; CDR3: CASSQGGQPQHF; DNA: TGTGCCAGCAGCCAGGGGGGTCAGCCCCAGCATTTT
V: TRBV28; J: TRBJ1-5; size: -; D: TRBD1; CDR3: CASSFLGTDSNQPQHF; DNA: TGTGCCAGCAGTTTCCTGGGGACAGATAGCAATCAGCCCCAGCATTTT
V: TRBV5-5; J: TRBJ2-5; size: -; D: TRBD2; CDR3: CASSPLRTSGTGEETQYF; DNA: TGTGCCAGCAGCCCGCTGCGGACTAGCGGGACAGGGGAAGAGACCCAGTACTTC
V: TRBV27; J: TRBJ1-6; size: -; D: -; CDR3: CASRDPQGPNSPLHF; DNA: TGTGCCAGCAGAGACCCACAGGGTCCAAATTCACCCCTCCACTTT
V: TRBV19; J: TRBJ2-5; size: -; D: -; CDR3: CASSIARDQETQYF; DNA: TGTGCCAGTAGTATAGCCCGGGACCAAGAGACCCAGTACTTC
V: TRBV7-2; J: TRBJ2-1; size: -; D: -; CDR3: CASSLEPPGSRYEQFF; DNA: TGTGCCAGCAGCTTAGAACCGCCCGGGAGTAGGTATGAGCAGTTCTTC
V: TRBV12-3/TRBV12-4; J: TRBJ1-1; size: -; D: -; CDR3: CASSSPTRRAFF; DNA: TGTGCCAGCAGTTCCCCCACTAGGAGAGCTTTCTTT
V: TRBV19; J: TRBJ2-2; size: -; D: TRBD2; CDR3: CASTTTSSNTGELFF; DNA: TGTGCCAGTACCACGACTAGCTCGAACACCGGGGAGCTGTTTTTT
V: TRBV6-5; J: TRBJ2-3; size: -; D: TRBD2; CDR3: CASRLAGVDTQYF; DNA: TGTGCCAGCAGACTAGCGGGAGTTGATACGCAGTATTTT
V: TRBV12-3/TRBV12-4; J: TRBJ1-1; size: -; D: -; CDR3: CASSLSGGTEAFF; DNA: TGTGCCAGCAGTTTATCCGGCGGCACTGAAGCTTTCTTT
V: TRBV6-4; J: TRBJ1-4; size: -; D: TRBD1; CDR3: CASRANTGGVEKLFF; DNA: TGTGCCAGCAGAGCAAACACAGGGGGCGTTGAAAAACTGTTTTTT
V: TRBV2; J: TRBJ2-1; size: -; D: TRBD2; CDR3: CASSEKREVLQFF; DNA: TGTGCCAGCAGTGAGAAGCGGGAAGTTCTGCAGTTCTTC
V: TRBV6-6; J: TRBJ1-6; size: -; D: TRBD1; CDR3: CASSRDRGYSYNSPLHF; DNA: TGTGCCAGCAGTCGGGACAGGGGATACTCCTATAATTCACCCCTCCACTTT
V: TRBV7-3; J: TRBJ2-1; size: -; D: -; CDR3: CASSLAGTNEQFF; DNA: TGTGCCAGCAGCTTAGCGGGGACTAATGAGCAGTTCTTC
V: TRBV28; J: TRBJ1-5; size: -; D: -; CDR3: CASSRSNQPQHF; DNA: TGTGCCAGCAGTCGTAGCAATCAGCCCCAGCATTTT
V: TRBV7-9; J: TRBJ1-2; size: -; D: -; CDR3: CASNPGQPYGYTF; DNA: TGTGCCAGCAACCCAGGACAGCCTTATGGCTACACCTTC
V: TRBV21-1; J: TRBJ1-2; size: few; D: -; CDR3: CASSKIQGARNYGYTF; DNA: TGTGCCAGCAGCAAGATACAGGGGGCCAGGAACTATGGCTACACCTTC
V: TRBV18; J: TRBJ2-5; size: -; D: TRBD2; CDR3: CASLRLAGETQYF; DNA: TGTGCCAGCCTACGACTAGCGGGAGAGACCCAGTACTTC
V: TRBV5-1; J: TRBJ2-7; size: -; D: TRBD2; CDR3: CASSYNAGEGREQYF; DNA: TGCGCCAGCAGCTACAACGCGGGAGAGGGTCGCGAGCAGTACTTC
V: TRBV11-1; J: TRBJ1-1; size: once; D: -; CDR3: CASSLVESEAFF; DNA: TGTGCCAGCAGCTTAGTAGAGTCAGAAGCTTTCTTT
V: TRBV24-1; J: TRBJ2-5; size: -; D: TRBD1; CDR3: CATRPGTGGSETQYF; DNA: TGTGCCACCCGTCCCGGGACAGGGGGTTCGGAGACCCAGTACTTC
V: TRBV28; J: TRBJ2-7; size: -; D: -; CDR3: CASSLQADFYEQYF; DNA: TGTGCCAGCAGTTTACAGGCTGATTTTTACGAGCAGTACTTC
V: TRBV3-1/TRBV3-2; J: TRBJ2-7; size: -; D: TRBD2; CDR3: CASTPLTSSGSYEQYF; DNA: TGTGCCAGCACCCCCCTTACGTCTAGCGGTTCCTACGAGCAGTACTTC
V: TRBV2; J: TRBJ2-6; size: once; D: TRBD1; CDR3: CANPRGQINSGANVLTF; DNA: TGTGCCAACCCCAGGGGACAGATCAACTCTGGGGCCAACGTCCTGACTTTC
V: TRBV12-3/TRBV12-4; J: TRBJ1-5; size: -; D: -; CDR3: CASSAVGPQHF; DNA: TGTGCCAGCAGTGCCGTGGGCCCCCAGCATTTT